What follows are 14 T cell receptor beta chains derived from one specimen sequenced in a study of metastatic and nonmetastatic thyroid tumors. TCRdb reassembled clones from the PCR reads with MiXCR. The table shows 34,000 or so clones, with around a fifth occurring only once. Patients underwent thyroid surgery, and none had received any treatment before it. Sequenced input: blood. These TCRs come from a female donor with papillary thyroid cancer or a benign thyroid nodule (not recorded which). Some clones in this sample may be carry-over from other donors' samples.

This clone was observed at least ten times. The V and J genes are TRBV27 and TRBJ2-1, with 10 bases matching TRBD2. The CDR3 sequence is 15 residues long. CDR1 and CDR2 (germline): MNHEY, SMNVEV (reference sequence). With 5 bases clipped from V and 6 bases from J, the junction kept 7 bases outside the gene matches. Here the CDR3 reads CASSPSGGALNEQFF. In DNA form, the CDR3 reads TGTGCCAGCAGTCCGAGCGGGGGGGCCCTCAATGAGCAGTTCTTC.

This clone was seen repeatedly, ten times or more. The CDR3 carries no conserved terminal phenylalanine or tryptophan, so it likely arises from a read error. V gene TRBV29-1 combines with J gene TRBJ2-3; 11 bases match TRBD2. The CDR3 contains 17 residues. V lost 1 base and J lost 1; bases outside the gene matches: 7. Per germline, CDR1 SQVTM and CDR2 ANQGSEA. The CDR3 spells CSVEVLQGLAGTDTQYL. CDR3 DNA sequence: TGCAGCGTTGAAGTCCTCCAGGGACTAGCGGGCACAGATACGCAGTATCTT.

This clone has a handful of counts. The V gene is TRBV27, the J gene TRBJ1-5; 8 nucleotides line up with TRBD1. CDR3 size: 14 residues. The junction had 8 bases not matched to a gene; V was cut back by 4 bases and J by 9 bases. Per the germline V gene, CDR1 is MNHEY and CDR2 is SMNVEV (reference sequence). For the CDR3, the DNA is TGTGCCAGCAGTTCGACAGGGGCCCGATGGCCCCAGCATTTT. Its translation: CASSSTGARWPQHF.

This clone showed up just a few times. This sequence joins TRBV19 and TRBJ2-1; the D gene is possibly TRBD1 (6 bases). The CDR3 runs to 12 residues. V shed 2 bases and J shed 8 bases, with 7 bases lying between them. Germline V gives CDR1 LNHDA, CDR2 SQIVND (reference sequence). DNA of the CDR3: TGTGCCAGTAGTATATACAGGGATGAGCAGTTCTTC. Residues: CASSIYRDEQFF.

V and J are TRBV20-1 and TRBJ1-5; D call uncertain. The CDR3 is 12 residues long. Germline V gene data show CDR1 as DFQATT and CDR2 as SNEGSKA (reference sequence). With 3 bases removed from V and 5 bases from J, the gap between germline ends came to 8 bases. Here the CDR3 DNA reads TGCAGTGCTAGTGCAGGAGATCAGCCCCAGCATTTT. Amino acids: CSASAGDQPQHF.

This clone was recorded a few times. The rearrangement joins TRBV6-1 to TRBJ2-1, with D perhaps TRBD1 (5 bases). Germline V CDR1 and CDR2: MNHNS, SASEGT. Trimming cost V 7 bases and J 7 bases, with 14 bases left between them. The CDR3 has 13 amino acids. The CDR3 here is CASTTGSKNEQFF. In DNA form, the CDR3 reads TGTGCCAGCACCACAGGATCCAAAAATGAGCAGTTCTTC.

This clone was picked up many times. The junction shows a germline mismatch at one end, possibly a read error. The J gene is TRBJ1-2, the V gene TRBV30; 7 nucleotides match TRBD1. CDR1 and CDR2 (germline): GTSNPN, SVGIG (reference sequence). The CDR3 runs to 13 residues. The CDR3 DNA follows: TGTACCTGGAGTAGGGGGCCGAACTATGGCTACACCTTC. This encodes CTWSRGPNYGYTF. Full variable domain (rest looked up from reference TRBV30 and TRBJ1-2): SQTIHQWPATLVQPVGSPLSLECTVEGTSNPNLYWYRQAAGRGLQLLFYSVGIGQISSEVPQNLSASRPQDRQFILSSKKLLLSDSGFYLCTWSRGPNYGYTFGSGTRLTVV.

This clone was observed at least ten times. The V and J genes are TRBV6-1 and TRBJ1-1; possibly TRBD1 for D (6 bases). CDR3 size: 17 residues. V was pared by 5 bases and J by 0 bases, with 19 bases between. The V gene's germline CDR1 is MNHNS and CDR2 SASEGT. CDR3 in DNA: TGTGCCAGCAGTACCACAGGGAACCTAGGTTTGAACACTGAAGCTTTCTTT. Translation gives CASSTTGNLGLNTEAFF.

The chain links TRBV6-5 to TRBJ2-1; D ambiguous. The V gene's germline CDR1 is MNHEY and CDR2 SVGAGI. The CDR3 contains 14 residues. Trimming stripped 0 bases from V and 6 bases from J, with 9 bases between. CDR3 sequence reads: CASSYSPFSNEQFF. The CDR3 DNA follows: TGTGCCAGCAGTTACTCTCCCTTCTCCAATGAGCAGTTCTTC.

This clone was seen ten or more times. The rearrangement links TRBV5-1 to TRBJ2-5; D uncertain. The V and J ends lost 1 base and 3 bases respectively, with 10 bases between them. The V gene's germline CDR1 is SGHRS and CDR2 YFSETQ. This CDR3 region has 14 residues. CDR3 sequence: CASSLFSAEETQYF. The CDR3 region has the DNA TGCGCCAGCAGCTTGTTCTCGGCAGAAGAGACCCAGTACTTC.

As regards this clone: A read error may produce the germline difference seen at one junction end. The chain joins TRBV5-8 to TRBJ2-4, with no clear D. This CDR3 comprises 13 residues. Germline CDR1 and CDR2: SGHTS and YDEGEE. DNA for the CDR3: TGTGCCAGCAGCTTGGCCTCCCCAAACATTCGGTACTTT. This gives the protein CASSLASPNIRYF. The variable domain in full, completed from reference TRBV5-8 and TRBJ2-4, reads EAGVTQSPTHLIKTRGQQATLRCSPISGHTSVYWYQQALGLGLQFLLWYDEGEERNRGNFPPRFSGRQFPNYSSELNVNALELEDSALYLCASSLASPNIRYFGAGTRLSVL.

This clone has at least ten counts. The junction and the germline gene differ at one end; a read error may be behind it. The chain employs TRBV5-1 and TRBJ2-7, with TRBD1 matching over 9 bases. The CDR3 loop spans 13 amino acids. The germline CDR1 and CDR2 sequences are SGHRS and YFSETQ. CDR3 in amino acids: CAGSLDRGYEQYF. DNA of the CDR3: TGCGCCGGCAGCTTGGACAGGGGCTACGAGCAGTACTTC.

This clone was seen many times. Here the CDR3 reads CATSGDYGYTF. DNA for the CDR3: TGTGCCACCAGTGGCGACTATGGCTACACCTTC. The chain recombines TRBV24-1 with TRBJ1-2; D is unclear. Germline-derived CDR1 and CDR2 are KGHDR and SFDVKD. Trimming removed 5 bases from V and 3 bases from J, with 3 bases in between. The CDR3 is 11 residues long.

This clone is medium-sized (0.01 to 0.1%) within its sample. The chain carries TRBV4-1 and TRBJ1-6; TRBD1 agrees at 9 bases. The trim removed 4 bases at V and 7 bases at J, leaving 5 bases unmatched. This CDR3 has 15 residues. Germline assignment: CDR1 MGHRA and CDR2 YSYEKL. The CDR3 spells CASSRRTGENSPLHF. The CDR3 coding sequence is TGCGCCAGCAGCCGCCGGACAGGGGAAAATTCACCCCTCCACTTT.